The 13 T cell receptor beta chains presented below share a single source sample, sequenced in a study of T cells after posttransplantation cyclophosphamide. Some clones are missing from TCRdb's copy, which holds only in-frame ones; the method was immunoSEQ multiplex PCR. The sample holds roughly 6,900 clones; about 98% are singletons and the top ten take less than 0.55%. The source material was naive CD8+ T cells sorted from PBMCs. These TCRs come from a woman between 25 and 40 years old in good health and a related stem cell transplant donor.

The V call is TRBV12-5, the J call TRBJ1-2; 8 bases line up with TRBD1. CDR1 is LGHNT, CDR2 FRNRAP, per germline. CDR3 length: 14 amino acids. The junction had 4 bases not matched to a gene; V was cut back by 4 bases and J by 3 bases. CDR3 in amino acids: CASGSGQGDYGYTF. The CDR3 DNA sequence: TGTGCTAGTGGTTCTGGACAGGGCGACTATGGCTACACCTTC.

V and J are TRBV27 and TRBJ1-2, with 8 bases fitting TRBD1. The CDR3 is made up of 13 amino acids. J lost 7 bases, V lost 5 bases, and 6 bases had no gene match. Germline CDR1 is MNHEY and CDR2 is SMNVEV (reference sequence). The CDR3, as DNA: TGTGCCAGCAGTCTTACAGGGGGTTCTGGCTACACCTTC. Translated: CASSLTGGSGYTF.

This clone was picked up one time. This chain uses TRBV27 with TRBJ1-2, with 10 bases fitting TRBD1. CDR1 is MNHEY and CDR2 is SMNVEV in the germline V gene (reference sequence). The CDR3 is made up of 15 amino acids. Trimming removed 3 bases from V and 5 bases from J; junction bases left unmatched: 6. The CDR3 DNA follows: TGTGCCAGCAGTTTCCGGACAGGGGGTCAATATGGCTACACCTTC. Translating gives CASSFRTGGQYGYTF.

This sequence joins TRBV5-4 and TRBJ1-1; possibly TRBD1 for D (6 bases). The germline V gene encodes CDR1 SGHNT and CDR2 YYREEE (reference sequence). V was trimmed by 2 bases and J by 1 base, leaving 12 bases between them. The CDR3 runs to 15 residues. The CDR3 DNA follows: TGTGCCAGCAGCTTCCCCGGGACAAAGAACACTGAAGCTTTCTTT. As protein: CASSFPGTKNTEAFF.

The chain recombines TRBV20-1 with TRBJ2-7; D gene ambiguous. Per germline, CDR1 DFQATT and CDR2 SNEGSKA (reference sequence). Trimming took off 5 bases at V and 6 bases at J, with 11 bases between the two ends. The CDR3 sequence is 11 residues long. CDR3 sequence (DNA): TGCAGTGCTCCTTCGAGTAGCGAGCAGTACTTC. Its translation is CSAPSSSEQYF.

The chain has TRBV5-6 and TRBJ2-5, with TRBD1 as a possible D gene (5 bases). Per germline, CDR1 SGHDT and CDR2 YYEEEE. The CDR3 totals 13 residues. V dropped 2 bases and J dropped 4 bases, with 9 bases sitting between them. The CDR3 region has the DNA TGTGCCAGCAGCTTTCCCCAGGGAGAGACCCAGTACTTC. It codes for CASSFPQGETQYF.

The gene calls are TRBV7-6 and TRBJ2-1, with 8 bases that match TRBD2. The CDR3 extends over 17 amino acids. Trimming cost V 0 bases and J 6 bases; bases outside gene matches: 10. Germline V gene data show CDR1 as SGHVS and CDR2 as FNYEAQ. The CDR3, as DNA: TGTGCCAGCAGCTTAGCGCTCGGGACTAGGGGGGTCAATGAGCAGTTCTTC. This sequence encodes CASSLALGTRGVNEQFF.

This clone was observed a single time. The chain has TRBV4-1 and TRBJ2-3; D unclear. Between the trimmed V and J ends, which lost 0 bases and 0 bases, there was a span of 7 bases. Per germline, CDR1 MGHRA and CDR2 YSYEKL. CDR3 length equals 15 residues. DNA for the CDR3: TGCGCCAGCAGCCAAGAAAGCTCTAGCACAGATACGCAGTATTTT. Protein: CASSQESSSTDTQYF.

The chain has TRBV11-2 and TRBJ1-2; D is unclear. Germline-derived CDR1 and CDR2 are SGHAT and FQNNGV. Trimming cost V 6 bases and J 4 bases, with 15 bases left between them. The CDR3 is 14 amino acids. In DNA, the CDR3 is TGTGCCAGCAGGCGATCCTCTGAGGGCTATGGCTACACCTTC. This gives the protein CASRRSSEGYGYTF. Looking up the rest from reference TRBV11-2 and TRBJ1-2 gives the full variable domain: EAGVAQSPRYKIIEKRQSVAFWCNPISGHATLYWYQQILGQGPKLLIQFQNNGVVDDSQLPKDRFSAERLKGVDSTLKIQPAKLEDSAVYLCASRRSSEGYGYTFGSGTRLTVV.

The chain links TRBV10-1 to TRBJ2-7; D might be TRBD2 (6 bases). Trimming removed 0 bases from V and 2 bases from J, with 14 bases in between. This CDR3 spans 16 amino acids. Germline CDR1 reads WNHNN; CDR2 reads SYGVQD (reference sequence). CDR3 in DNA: TGCGCCAGCAGTGAGTCTTTCGGCGGGGAGGCCTACGAGCAGTACTTC. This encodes CASSESFGGEAYEQYF.

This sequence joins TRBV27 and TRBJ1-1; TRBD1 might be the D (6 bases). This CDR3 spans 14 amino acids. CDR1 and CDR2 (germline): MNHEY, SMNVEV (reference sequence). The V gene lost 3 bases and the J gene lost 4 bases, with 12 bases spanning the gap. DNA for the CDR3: TGTGCCAGCAGTTTGACAGGTGGTTCCACTGAAGCTTTCTTT. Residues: CASSLTGGSTEAFF.

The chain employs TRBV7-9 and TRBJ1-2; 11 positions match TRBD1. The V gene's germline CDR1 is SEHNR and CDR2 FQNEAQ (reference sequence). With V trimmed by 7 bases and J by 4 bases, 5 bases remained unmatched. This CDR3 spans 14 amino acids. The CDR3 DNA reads TGTGCCAGCATCGGGACAGGGGGGGTCTATGGCTACACCTTC. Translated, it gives CASIGTGGVYGYTF. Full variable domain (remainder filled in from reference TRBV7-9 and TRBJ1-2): DTGVSQNPRHKITKRGQNVTFRCDPISEHNRLYWYRQTLGQGPEFLTYFQNEAQLEKSRLLSDRFSAERPKGSFSTLEIQRTEQGDSAMYLCASIGTGGVYGYTFGSGTRLTVV.

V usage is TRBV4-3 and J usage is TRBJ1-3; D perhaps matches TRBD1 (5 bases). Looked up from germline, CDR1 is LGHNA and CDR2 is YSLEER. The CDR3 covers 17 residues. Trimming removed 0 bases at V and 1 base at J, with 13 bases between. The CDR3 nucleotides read TGCGCCAGCAGCCAAGATTCGCCCCAGGGATCTGGAAACACCATATATTTT. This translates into CASSQDSPQGSGNTIYF.